Listed here are 23 T cell receptor beta chains from one sample, sequenced in a study of long-term antiretroviral therapy in people with HIV. Samples were assayed with immunoSEQ v3.0 at survey level. The repertoire was sequenced with immunoSEQ multiplex PCR; TCRdb's copy has only in-frame clones and lacks some. Among tens of thousands of clones listed, approximately 95% were seen once. The sequencing used unsorted PBMCs, collected 7.6 years after starting antiretroviral therapy. The source is a woman in her thirties or forties with HIV.

The rearrangement links TRBV4-1 to TRBJ1-1; D is undetermined. Germline CDR1 and CDR2: MGHRA and YSYEKL. Trimming pared 0 bases from V and 0 bases from J, leaving 8 bases between. There are 15 residues in the CDR3. The DNA of the CDR3 is TGCGCCAGCAGCCAAGATCTGCTGGTGAACACTGAAGCTTTCTTT. Translating it yields CASSQDLLVNTEAFF.

This chain uses TRBV11-3 with TRBJ2-2; D is unclear. CDR1 and CDR2 from the germline V gene are SGHNT and YENEEA. V shed 0 bases and J shed 4 bases, with 6 bases lying between them. This CDR3 is 14 amino acids long. The CDR3 is CASSLDYGTGELFF. CDR3 nucleotide sequence: TGTGCCAGCAGCTTAGATTACGGCACCGGGGAGCTGTTTTTT.

The rearrangement uses TRBV7-3 and TRBJ1-1; perhaps TRBD1 as D (6 bases). The CDR3 consists of 14 residues. The ends were cut back, 4 bases at V and 5 bases at J, with 14 bases in the middle. CDR1 and CDR2 from the germline V gene are SGHTA and FQGTGA. The CDR3 region is CASSSDRLGTEAFF. CDR3 nucleotide sequence: TGTGCCAGCAGCTCCGACAGGTTGGGGACTGAAGCTTTCTTT.

This clone was seen more than once but under ten times. The rearrangement uses TRBV4-3 and TRBJ2-1; possible D gene TRBD1, 6 bases. CDR1 and CDR2 from the germline V gene are LGHNA and YSLEER. V lost 0 bases to trimming and J lost 0 bases, with 15 bases between them. The CDR3 spans 18 residues. The CDR3 nucleotides read TGCGCCAGCAGCCAAGAGCCCCGACAGGCGAGCTCCTACAATGAGCAGTTCTTC. It yields the protein CASSQEPRQASSYNEQFF.

The chain uses TRBV27 and TRBJ2-7; 7 bases are shared with TRBD2. Unmatched junction bases numbered 2, after V lost 0 bases and J lost 3 bases. The CDR3 length is 14 residues. CDR1 and CDR2 (germline): MNHEY, SMNVEV (reference sequence). The CDR3 is CASSLSRGGYEQYF. CDR3 sequence (DNA): TGTGCCAGCAGTTTATCTCGCGGGGGCTACGAGCAGTACTTC.

The gene calls are TRBV30 and TRBJ1-4, with D perhaps matching TRBD1 (5 bases). The CDR3 runs to 11 residues. Germline V CDR1 and CDR2: GTSNPN, SVGIG (reference sequence). Deletions cut 5 bases from V and 11 bases from J, with 12 bases between. The CDR3, as DNA: TGTGCCTGGTCTGGGGCAGGGAAACTGTTTTTT. Protein product: CAWSGAGKLFF.

This chain connects TRBV2 to TRBJ2-1, with D possibly matching TRBD2 (6 bases). Germline V lookup: CDR1 SNHLY, CDR2 FYNNEI. The CDR3 contains 14 residues. Between the trimmed V and J ends, which lost 2 bases and 6 bases, there was a span of 11 bases. DNA for the CDR3: TGTGCCAGCAGTGAATCCCAGACTAGCAATGAGCAGTTCTTC. Protein sequence: CASSESQTSNEQFF.

The chain recombines TRBV7-9 with TRBJ1-2; D is uncertain. This CDR3 region has 13 residues. Germline V gene lookup returns CDR1 SEHNR and CDR2 FQNEAQ (reference sequence). V lost 3 bases and J 5 bases, leaving 10 bases between the germline ends. The CDR3 is CASSLLLGYGYTF. CDR3 in DNA: TGTGCCAGCAGCTTGTTGCTCGGATATGGCTACACCTTC.

The chain employs TRBV19 and TRBJ1-5, with D perhaps matching TRBD1 (5 bases). The V gene lost 5 bases and the J gene lost 1 base, with 15 bases spanning the gap. Germline loops: CDR1 LNHDA, CDR2 SQIVND (reference sequence). The CDR3 is 16 amino acids. CDR3 amino acids: CASSFQGRRSNQPQHF. The CDR3 coding sequence is TGTGCCAGTAGTTTCCAGGGCCGGCGGAGCAATCAGCCCCAGCATTTT.

J is TRBJ1-1 and V is TRBV4-3; 11 nucleotides align to TRBD1. Looked up from germline, CDR1 is LGHNA and CDR2 is YSLEER. The CDR3 is 15 residues long. Trimming removed 4 bases from V and 4 bases from J; junction bases left unmatched: 5. The CDR3: CASSPGQGAGTEAFF. DNA of the CDR3: TGCGCCAGCAGCCCAGGACAGGGGGCAGGCACTGAAGCTTTCTTT.

The chain employs TRBV5-8 and TRBJ2-5; 13 positions match TRBD2. The germline CDR1 and CDR2 sequences are SGHTS and YDEGEE. The CDR3 spans 19 residues. Trimming cost V 2 bases and J 6 bases; bases outside gene matches: 16. CDR3 coding DNA: TGTGCCAGCAGCTTTCTTGCTAAACTAGCGGGGGGGCCGGGGAAGACCCAGTACTTC. Translating gives CASSFLAKLAGGPGKTQYF.

The chain recombines TRBV5-1 with TRBJ1-3, with unresolved D. CDR3 length: 13 amino acids. The germline V gene encodes CDR1 SGHRS and CDR2 YFSETQ. V lost 2 bases and J lost 0, with 3 bases in between. CDR3 nucleotides: TGCGCCAGCAGCTTTTTCTCTGGAAACACCATATATTTT. Protein product: CASSFFSGNTIYF.

This clone was observed once. V usage is TRBV28 and J usage is TRBJ1-2; D remains unclear. The CDR3 runs 12 residues. Germline assignment: CDR1 MDHEN and CDR2 SYDVKM. Trimming removed 5 bases from V and 5 bases from J, with 9 bases in between. CDR3 in DNA: TGTGCCAGCAGTCCCCGGCAGTATGGCTACACCTTC. It specifies CASSPRQYGYTF.

The chain combines TRBV25-1 with TRBJ2-3, with TRBD1 as a possible D gene (5 bases). V shed 6 bases and J shed 4 bases, with 14 bases lying between them. CDR1 is MGHDK and CDR2 is SYGVNS in the germline V gene. The CDR3 totals 14 residues. This chain's CDR3 is CASRTDRKPDTQYF. The CDR3 DNA reads as TGTGCCAGCAGGACCGACAGAAAACCAGATACGCAGTATTTT.

This clone was seen just once. The chain carries TRBV5-3 and TRBJ1-2; D is unclear. TRBV5-3 is an ORF, with its function uncertain. The CDR3 is 12 residues long. V lost 2 bases and J lost 5, with 7 bases in between. This CDR3 reads CARSFRLYGYTF. Written as DNA, the CDR3 is TGTGCCAGAAGCTTCCGGTTATATGGCTACACCTTC.

This clone has just one count. The V call is TRBV6-7, the J call TRBJ2-5, with 8 bases aligning to TRBD2. TRBV6-7 has ORF status, its function being uncertain. CDR3 size: 15 residues. The J segment lost 5 bases and the V segment lost 7 bases, leaving 12 bases of the junction unmatched. The CDR3 DNA reads as TGTGCCAGCATCGACGGGGGGGGGCCCCAGGAGACCCAGTACTTC. Translation gives CASIDGGGPQETQYF.

This clone has only one observation. This sequence joins TRBV28 and TRBJ1-5, with D hard to call. The CDR3 totals 14 residues. V shed 5 bases and J shed 4 bases, with 12 bases lying between them. Germline V gene data show CDR1 as MDHEN and CDR2 as SYDVKM. DNA for the CDR3: TGTGCCAGCAGTCCTGTGGTGGGGAATCAGCCCCAGCATTTT. It translates to CASSPVVGNQPQHF.

This rearrangement joins TRBV19 to TRBJ1-1; perhaps TRBD1 as D (6 bases). Trimming removed 4 bases from V and 0 bases from J, with 15 bases in between. Germline lookup yields CDR1 LNHDA and CDR2 SQIVND (reference sequence). The CDR3 is 16 residues long. In DNA, the CDR3 is TGTGCCAGTAGTAGGGGGGGCCTTTGGATGAACACTGAAGCTTTCTTT. Translating gives CASSRGGLWMNTEAFF. The variable domain in full, with the rest retrieved from reference TRBV19 and TRBJ1-1, is DGGITQSPKYLFRKEGQNVTLSCEQNLNHDAMYWYRQDPGQGLRLIYYSQIVNDFQKGDIAEGYSVSREKKESFPLTVTSAQKNPTAFYLCASSRGGLWMNTEAFFGQGTRLTVV.

J is TRBJ1-4 and V is TRBV2, with 8 bases aligning to TRBD1. In germline, CDR1 is SNHLY, CDR2 FYNNEI. The CDR3 has 15 residues. The junction had 6 bases not matched to a gene; V was cut back by 4 bases and J by 5 bases. The CDR3 here is CASSVGRTGNEKLFF. The CDR3 coding sequence is TGTGCCAGCAGTGTCGGGCGGACAGGGAATGAAAAACTGTTTTTT.

The rearrangement uses TRBV9 and TRBJ1-3; no firm D call. Germline V gives CDR1 SGDLS, CDR2 YYNGEE. The V and J ends lost 3 bases and 7 bases respectively, with 14 bases between them. The CDR3 loop spans 14 amino acids. Here the CDR3 DNA reads TGTGCCAGCAGCGGAGCAGAGACTCTGAACACCATATATTTT. Amino acid sequence: CASSGAETLNTIYF.

This clone was found once. The chain recombines TRBV7-9 with TRBJ1-1; no firm D call. This CDR3 comprises 14 residues. The V and J ends lost 5 bases and 2 bases respectively, with 12 bases between them. CDR1 and CDR2 (germline): SEHNR, FQNEAQ (reference sequence). CDR3 protein: CASSRAGENTEAFF. The CDR3 DNA is TGTGCCAGCAGCAGGGCGGGTGAAAACACTGAAGCTTTCTTT.

The gene calls are TRBV2 and TRBJ2-5; D remains ambiguous. Trimming took off 6 bases at V and 2 bases at J, with 7 bases between the two ends. This CDR3 has 12 amino acids. Germline loops: CDR1 SNHLY, CDR2 FYNNEI. CDR3 protein: CASSQTQETQYF. The CDR3 DNA sequence: TGTGCCAGCAGCCAGACACAAGAGACCCAGTACTTC.

This rearrangement joins TRBV11-3 to TRBJ1-2; unclear D gene. Looked up from germline, CDR1 is SGHNT and CDR2 is YENEEA. The CDR3 has 14 amino acids. Between the trimmed V and J ends, which lost 2 bases and 2 bases, there was a span of 9 bases. The CDR3 bases are TGTGCCAGCAGCTTATCCGAGGAGAACTATGGCTACACCTTC. Encoded protein: CASSLSEENYGYTF.